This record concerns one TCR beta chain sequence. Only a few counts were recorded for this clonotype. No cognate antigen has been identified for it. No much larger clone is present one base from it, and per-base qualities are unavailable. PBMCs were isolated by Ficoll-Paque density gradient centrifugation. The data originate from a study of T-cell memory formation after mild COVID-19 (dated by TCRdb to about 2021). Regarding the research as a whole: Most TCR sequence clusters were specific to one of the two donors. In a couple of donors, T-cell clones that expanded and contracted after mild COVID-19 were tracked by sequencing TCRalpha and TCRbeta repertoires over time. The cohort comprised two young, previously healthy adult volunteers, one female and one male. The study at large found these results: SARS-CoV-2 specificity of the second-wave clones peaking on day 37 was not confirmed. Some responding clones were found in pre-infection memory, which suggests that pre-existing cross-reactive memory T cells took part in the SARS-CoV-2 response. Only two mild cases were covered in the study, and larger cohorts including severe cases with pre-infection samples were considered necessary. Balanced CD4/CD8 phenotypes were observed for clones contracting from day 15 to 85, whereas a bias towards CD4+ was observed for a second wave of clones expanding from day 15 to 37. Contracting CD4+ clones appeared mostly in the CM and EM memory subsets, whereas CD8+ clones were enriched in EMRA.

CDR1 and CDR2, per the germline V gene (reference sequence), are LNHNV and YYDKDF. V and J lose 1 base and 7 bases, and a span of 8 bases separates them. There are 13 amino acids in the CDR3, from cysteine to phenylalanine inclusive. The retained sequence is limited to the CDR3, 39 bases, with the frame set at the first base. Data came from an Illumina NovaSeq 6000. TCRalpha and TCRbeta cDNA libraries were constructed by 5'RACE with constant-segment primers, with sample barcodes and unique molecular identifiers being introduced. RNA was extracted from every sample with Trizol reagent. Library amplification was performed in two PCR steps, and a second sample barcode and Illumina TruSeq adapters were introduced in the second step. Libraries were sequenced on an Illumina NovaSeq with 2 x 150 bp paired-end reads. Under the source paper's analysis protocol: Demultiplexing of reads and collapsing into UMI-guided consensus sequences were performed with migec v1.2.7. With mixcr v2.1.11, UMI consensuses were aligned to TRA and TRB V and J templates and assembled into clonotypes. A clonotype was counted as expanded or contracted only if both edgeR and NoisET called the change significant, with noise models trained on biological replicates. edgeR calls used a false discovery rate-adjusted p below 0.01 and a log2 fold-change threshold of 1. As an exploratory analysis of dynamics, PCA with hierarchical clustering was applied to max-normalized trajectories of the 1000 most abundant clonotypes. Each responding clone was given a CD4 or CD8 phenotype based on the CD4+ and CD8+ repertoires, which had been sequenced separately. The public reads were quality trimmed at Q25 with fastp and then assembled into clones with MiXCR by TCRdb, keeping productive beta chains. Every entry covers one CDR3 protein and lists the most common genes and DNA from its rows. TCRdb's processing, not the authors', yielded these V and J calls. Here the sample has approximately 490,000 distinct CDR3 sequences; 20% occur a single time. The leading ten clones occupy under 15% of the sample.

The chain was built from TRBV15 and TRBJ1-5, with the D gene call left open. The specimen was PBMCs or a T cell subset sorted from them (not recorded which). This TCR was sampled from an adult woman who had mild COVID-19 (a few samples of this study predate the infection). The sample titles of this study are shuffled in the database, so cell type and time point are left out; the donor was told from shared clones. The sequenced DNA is TGTGCCACCAGCAGAGGGATAAGGCAGCCCCAGCATTTT. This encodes CATSRGIRQPQHF.